This TCR beta chain was profiled in a study of regulatory T cells in long-lasting Graves disease. Arm-PCR of CDR3 regions and iRepertoire HTBI primers were used to build TCR beta libraries. From the multiplex PCR reads, TCRdb called clonotypes with MiXCR, one entry per CDR3 protein. The sample carries 400,000 to 550,000 distinct CDR3 sequences, 15% recorded once. Germline CDR1 SGHRS, CDR2 YFSETQ. This CDR3 region has 15 residues. As concerns this clonotype: At one of its ends the junction is not consistent with the germline gene, which may arise from a read error.

This sample's time point: newly diagnosed GD, antithyroid drugs for less than 3 months. The authors made the TCR library using RNA they extracted from PBMCs. These data also featured in a second study, about T cells in Graves' hyperthyroidism and ophthalmopathy.

This clonotype was obtained from a woman younger than 45 with Graves disease. The chain has TRBV5-1 and TRBJ1-5, with 9 bases matching TRBD1. The input for sequencing was peripheral blood mononuclear cells (PBMCs), taken at new diagnosis, from a patient treated with antithyroid drugs. The CDR3 region has the DNA TGCGCCAGCAGCCCGGGACAGGGCGGCAATCAGCCCCAGCGTTTT. It specifies CASSPGQGGNQPQRF.